Presented here are 21 T cell receptor beta chains from one specimen sequenced in a study of cytomegalovirus exposure and HLA in healthy donors (dated by TCRdb to about 2017). The library was produced with the immunoSEQ multiplex PCR assay. For the multiplex PCR, a mixture combining 60 forward primers for TCR Vbeta segments and 13 reverse primers for TCR Jbeta segments was used. The clones in this table, taken by TCRdb from immuneACCESS, are in-frame only. Not every clone is retained; where verified, under half of the shortfall comes from an unresolved V gene, and the cause of the rest is unknown. This sample holds roughly 150,000 clones; just under 75% were observed only once. The ten most abundant clones make up approximately 1.6% of the sample. Sequenced input: PBMCs. These receptors all come from a woman aged 18 to 35 in good health and CMV-seronegative.

The chain couples TRBV28 to TRBJ2-5, with D perhaps TRBD2 (6 bases). In germline, CDR1 is MDHEN, CDR2 SYDVKM. This CDR3 has 12 amino acids. V lost 6 bases and J lost 11, with 16 bases in between. The CDR3 reads CASSLRGWEQYF. DNA for the CDR3: TGTGCCAGCAGCTTGCGGGGTTGGGAGCAGTACTTC. Combining the CDR3 with reference TRBV28 and TRBJ2-5 gives the whole variable domain DVKVTQSSRYLVKRTGEKVFLECVQDMDHENMFWYRQDPGLGLRLIYFSYDVKMKEKGDIPEGYSVSREKKERFSLILESASTNQTSMYLCASSLRGWEQYFGPGTRLLVL.

In its sample, this clone was seen a few times. The chain carries TRBV27 and TRBJ1-2; 10 bases map to TRBD1. The V gene's germline CDR1 is MNHEY and CDR2 SMNVEV (reference sequence). CDR3 length: 18 amino acids. V lost 6 bases and J lost 4; bases outside the gene matches: 17. Here the CDR3 reads CASSPTTPGDRGVYGYTF. The CDR3 DNA reads as TGTGCCAGCAGCCCCACGACCCCGGGGGACAGGGGCGTCTATGGCTACACCTTC.

The chain carries TRBV4-2 and TRBJ2-1; 7 bases fit TRBD1. CDR1 and CDR2 (germline): LGHNA, YNFKEQ. The CDR3 runs 13 residues. V trimming: 4 bases; J trimming: 5 bases; junction bases outside the gene matches: 2. CDR3 amino acids: CASSPDRDNEQFF. CDR3 sequence (DNA): TGTGCCAGCAGCCCAGACAGGGACAATGAGCAGTTCTTC.

The sample holds a few counts of this clone. The rearrangement links TRBV28 to TRBJ1-2; D is unresolved. The length of the CDR3 is 12 residues. Per the germline V gene, CDR1 is MDHEN and CDR2 is SYDVKM. V shed 5 bases and J shed 3 bases, with 7 bases lying between them. In DNA, the CDR3 is TGTGCCAGCAGTCGACATTACTATGGCTACACCTTC. This translates into CASSRHYYGYTF.

The chain carries TRBV2 and TRBJ1-2, with a weak D call TRBD1 (5 bases). This CDR3 is 14 amino acids long. CDR1 and CDR2 from the germline V gene are SNHLY and FYNNEI. Between the trimmed V and J ends, which lost 6 bases and 8 bases, there was a span of 19 bases. The DNA for the CDR3 is TGTGCCAGCAGCCAAGGGTCCAGGGCGGAAGGCTACACCTTC. Its translation is CASSQGSRAEGYTF.

J is TRBJ2-5 and V is TRBV2; D is uncertain. Trimming removed 4 bases at V and 5 bases at J, with 11 bases between. Germline V CDR1 and CDR2: SNHLY, FYNNEI. CDR3 size: 13 residues. This CDR3 is CASSALSVETQYF. The CDR3 nucleotides read TGTGCCAGCAGTGCCCTTTCCGTGGAGACCCAGTACTTC.

This clone is a singleton in its sample. The J gene is TRBJ1-1, the V gene TRBV12-5, with a tentative D call TRBD1 (6 bases). This CDR3 spans 17 amino acids. Trimming left V 0 bases short and J 3 bases short, with 17 bases between. Germline V gene sequence: CDR1 LGHNT, CDR2 FRNRAP. DNA of the CDR3: TGTGCTAGTGGTTTGGTCCTACAGGGCGCGATGGACACTGAAGCTTTCTTT. Its translation is CASGLVLQGAMDTEAFF.

This chain uses TRBV11-2 with TRBJ1-6; D might be TRBD1 (6 bases). Trimming removed 4 bases from V and 9 bases from J, with 19 bases in between. Germline loops: CDR1 SGHAT, CDR2 FQNNGV. There are 16 residues in the CDR3. CDR3 nucleotide sequence: TGTGCCAGCAGCTCCCCCCTTGGGGGGGGCAGTTCACCCCTCCACTTT. Translation: CASSSPLGGGSSPLHF.

This chain connects TRBV6-6 to TRBJ2-5, with 8 bases identical to TRBD1. V lost 6 bases, J lost 7 bases, and 13 bases stayed unmatched. Germline values: CDR1 MNHNY, CDR2 SVGAGI (reference sequence). The CDR3 runs 15 residues. The CDR3: CASSMDRVGVGTQYF. The CDR3 bases are TGTGCCAGCAGCATGGACAGGGTGGGGGTAGGGACCCAGTACTTC.

This chain connects TRBV28 to TRBJ1-2, with D perhaps TRBD1 (5 bases). There are 15 residues in the CDR3. In germline, CDR1 is MDHEN, CDR2 SYDVKM. V lost 5 bases and J lost 4, with 17 bases in between. CDR3 DNA: TGTGCCAGCAGTGAAACCAATAGGGGATCCTATGGCTACACCTTC. This encodes CASSETNRGSYGYTF.

The chain uses TRBV28 and TRBJ2-5; TRBD2 aligns across 10 bases. With the DNA end fitting TRBJ2-7 better, the J assignment may be wrong. The CDR3 length is 14 residues. Germline V lookup: CDR1 MDHEN, CDR2 SYDVKM. The CDR3 loop reads CASTTSGEEYEQYF. CDR3 DNA: TGTGCCAGCACAACTAGCGGGGAGGAATACGAGCAGTACTTC.

The rearrangement links TRBV7-2 to TRBJ1-1; no clear D. In germline, CDR1 is SGHTA, CDR2 FQGNSA. Deletions cut 5 bases from V and 10 bases from J, with 14 bases between. The CDR3 length is 12 residues. DNA for the CDR3: TGTGCCAGCAGCCTCCGCCCGGGAGTAGCTTTCTTT. Amino acid sequence: CASSLRPGVAFF.

The genes are TRBV28 and TRBJ2-5; no reliable D call. The germline CDR1 and CDR2 sequences are MDHEN and SYDVKM. V dropped 5 bases and J dropped 7 bases, with 11 bases sitting between them. The CDR3 consists of 12 residues. As DNA, the CDR3 is TGTGCCAGCAGTGAGAGAGTCGGGACCCAGTACTTC. Translated, it gives CASSERVGTQYF.

The V call is TRBV25-1, the J call TRBJ2-1, with TRBD2 matching 12 bases. CDR3 length equals 14 residues. With 6 bases clipped from V and 6 bases from J, the junction kept 3 bases outside the gene matches. Germline V CDR1 and CDR2: MGHDK, SYGVNS. Here the CDR3 reads CASRPTSGSNEQFF. As DNA, the CDR3 is TGTGCCAGCAGACCGACTAGCGGGAGCAATGAGCAGTTCTTC.

The chain carries TRBV6-5 and TRBJ1-6; 9 bases match TRBD1. The CDR3 consists of 15 residues. V shed 0 bases, J shed 10 bases, and the junction held 4 bases outside the gene matches. Germline values: CDR1 MNHEY, CDR2 SVGAGI. The CDR3 spells CASSYSGTGNSPLHF. CDR3 sequence (DNA): TGTGCCAGCAGTTACTCCGGGACAGGGAACTCACCCCTCCACTTT.

This clone was counted a few times. This chain links TRBV30 with TRBJ1-1; maybe TRBD1 (5 bases). CDR1 and CDR2 (germline): GTSNPN, SVGIG (reference sequence). The CDR3 runs 13 residues. The V end lost 7 bases, the J end lost 0 bases, and 12 bases lay between the germline ends. DNA for the CDR3: TGTGCCTCAGGTAGACAGCTGAACACTGAAGCTTTCTTT. Translation gives CASGRQLNTEAFF.

This clone was detected a few times. The J gene is TRBJ1-3, the V gene TRBV28; D is uncertain. Trimming left V 2 bases short and J 2 bases short, with 10 bases between. This CDR3 has 15 amino acids. Germline lookup yields CDR1 MDHEN and CDR2 SYDVKM. The CDR3 region is CASSLLLFTGNTIYF. In DNA form, the CDR3 reads TGTGCCAGCAGTTTACTTCTCTTTACTGGAAACACCATATATTTT.

This sequence joins TRBV7-2 and TRBJ1-5; the D gene is possibly TRBD1 (5 bases). V shed 1 base and J shed 13 bases, with 8 bases lying between them. CDR3 size: 11 residues. Germline CDR1 SGHTA, CDR2 FQGNSA. In nucleotides, the CDR3 is TGTGCCAGCAGCTTAGGGGGCTTACAGCATTTT. As protein: CASSLGGLQHF.

The chain has TRBV2 and TRBJ2-1, with 7 bases identical to TRBD1. Germline CDR1 reads SNHLY; CDR2 reads FYNNEI. Trimming cost V 7 bases and J 8 bases; bases outside gene matches: 11. The CDR3 totals 14 residues. The CDR3 DNA sequence: TGTGCCAGCACCTCACAGGGGTTTATCGATGAGCAGTTCTTC. Translating gives CASTSQGFIDEQFF.

The chain links TRBV2 to TRBJ1-5; possible D gene TRBD1, 6 bases. This CDR3 spans 16 amino acids. CDR1 SNHLY and CDR2 FYNNEI come from the germline V gene. V shed 3 bases and J shed 5 bases, with 17 bases lying between them. CDR3 sequence reads: CASSELGHQNDQPQHF. The CDR3 DNA reads as TGTGCCAGCAGTGAGCTGGGACACCAGAACGATCAGCCCCAGCATTTT.

The genes are TRBV27 and TRBJ1-2; 10 bases map to TRBD1. V was clipped by 5 bases and J by 8 bases; unmatched bases: 5. The germline CDR1 and CDR2 sequences are MNHEY and SMNVEV (reference sequence). The CDR3 extends over 13 amino acids. CDR3 coding DNA: TGTGCCAGCAGTATAGACAGGGGGCGAGGCTACACCTTC. Its translation: CASSIDRGRGYTF.